This T cell receptor (beta chain) was identified during a study of CD8+CD57+ T cells in acquired aplastic anemia. Turning to the study itself: 3 to 4 ug was the average amount of DNA from sorted CD4+ and CD8+ cells.

The use of genomic DNA as template underpinned the TCR beta VDJ and CDR3 profiling. TCRdb reprocessed the reads via MiXCR and lists one record per CDR3 protein. The sample shows about 130,000 distinct CDR3 sequences, about half of them seen only once. In this sample, this clonotype turned up many times. Its antigen is unidentified. Study-wide findings and caveats: Researchers reported that CD8+ Simpson's diversity was not significantly different in patients versus controls. Patients had approximately 30 CD8+ CDR3 sequences in common with controls (the shared set).

This clonotype originated in a human donor in good health, serving as a control. Input material: sorted CD4+, CD8+, or CD8+CD57+ T cells (not recorded which) from PBMCs.

This CDR3 is CASRDDRSGANVLTF. CDR3 DNA sequence: TGTGCCAGCAGGGATGATAGGTCTGGGGCCAACGTCCTGACTTTC. The chain has TRBV5-8 and TRBJ2-6; D uncertain. This CDR3 has 15 amino acids. Trimming removed 5 bases at V and 1 base at J, with 10 bases between. In germline, CDR1 is SGHTS, CDR2 YDEGEE.